Presented here are 2 T cell receptor beta chains from one specimen sequenced in a study of T cell responses to AZD1222 COVID-19 vaccine (dated by TCRdb to the early 2020s). Taken with the paper, the label for time point translates to: about 28 days (+/-7) after the second vaccine dose. Read against the paper, the sample's treatment or condition label means: meningococcal conjugate vaccine given as trial control. The library came from the immunoSEQ multiplex PCR assay. TCRdb re-hosts the immuneACCESS table, in-frame sequences only. Its copies lack some clones; in the studies checked, an unresolved V gene accounts for under half of them, and the cause for the rest is not known. The sample includes some 150,000 clones, with 88% observed a single time. The ten biggest clones cover 5.4% of the sample. The sample in question was peripheral blood, obtained 28 days after the second dose of the MenACWY control vaccine. Receptors originate from an adult who received the MenACWY meningococcal vaccine as a control.

The chain recombines TRBV2 with TRBJ2-5; unclear D gene. The CDR3 loop spans 14 amino acids. The V end was cut by 5 bases, the J end by 3 bases, with 13 bases between. Germline V gene lookup returns CDR1 SNHLY and CDR2 FYNNEI. As DNA, the CDR3 is TGTGCCAGCAGTTACCTGACGGCCGAAGAGACCCAGTACTTC. Its protein is CASSYLTAEETQYF.

The chain recombines TRBV5-1 with TRBJ2-1; TRBD2 agrees at 14 bases. Per the germline V gene, CDR1 is SGHRS and CDR2 is YFSETQ. V was clipped by 4 bases and J by 8 bases; unmatched bases: 11. There are 17 residues in the CDR3. The CDR3 is CASSGGLAGESWDEQFF. Written as DNA, the CDR3 is TGCGCCAGCAGCGGGGGACTAGCGGGGGAATCTTGGGATGAGCAGTTCTTC.